The rows below give T cell receptor beta chains drawn from one sample of a study of blood T cell repertoires in COVID-19. TCRdb's copy holds only in-frame clones and misses some; the assay was immunoSEQ multiplex PCR. The sample lists 90,000 to 120,000 clones; roughly 84% were seen once. The sample was peripheral blood. Receptors originate from a man in his sixties with acute or convalescent COVID-19. CDR3s leave out the opening cysteine and the closing phenylalanine or tryptophan. Fields, in order: J gene, V gene, CDR3 protein.

>TRBJ1-2|TRBV4-1
ASSPRTAYGYT
>TRBJ2-1|TRBV28
ASSWEFRQGNEQF
>TRBJ1-4|TRBV2
ASSERQRGEKLF
>TRBJ2-2|TRBV25-1
ASSAQGAAGELF
>TRBJ1-1|TRBV18
ASSPGQENTEAF
>TRBJ2-7|TRBV2
ASSQTGGNSEQY
>TRBJ2-2|TRBV24-1
ATSDLTGTVTGELF
>TRBJ2-7|TRBV29-1
SVALASYEQY
>TRBJ1-1|TRBV2
ATPSRYRGSGTEAF
>TRBJ1-6|TRBV9
ASSRGTGHRSPLH
>TRBJ2-1|TRBV27
ASSPRPQGGNEQF
>TRBJ1-3|TRBV5-4
ASSSGVPGNTIY
>TRBJ2-7|TRBV29-1
SVSTSGSHEQY
>TRBJ2-2|TRBV7-7
ASSLVEGPGELF
>TRBJ2-2|TRBV5-1
ASSLAGVTGELF
>TRBJ1-6|TRBV7-2
ASSLAWTGGTPLH
>TRBJ1-5|TRBV19
ASSMWRGNQPQH
>TRBJ1-1|TRBV29-1
SAPRQGGTEAF
>TRBJ2-5|TRBV19
ASKQGLEQETQY
>TRBJ2-5|TRBV27
ASSLGGLATTQY
>TRBJ2-2|TRBV19
ASKTGTGVVGELF